Below are 2 T cell receptor beta chains sequenced from a single sample in a study of beta chain features in type 1 diabetes. All of the isolated RNA was reverse transcribed, so expressed TCRB transcripts were sequenced. Some clones are missing from TCRdb's copy, which holds only in-frame ones; the method was immunoSEQ multiplex PCR. The sample yields about 340,000 clones, about 13% seen once. Which antigens these TCRs recognize remains unknown. General study findings and limits: Among patients with Type 1 diabetes, TCRB CDR3s were moderately but significantly shorter in every one of the four CD4+ subsets.

The sample taken for sequencing was naive CD4+ T cells from blood. The receptors shown here come from a woman aged 18-35 years with type 1 diabetes.

This chain joins TRBV28 and TRBJ2-7, with TRBD1 as a possible D gene (5 bases). CDR1 and CDR2 from the germline V gene are MDHEN and SYDVKM. The CDR3 runs 13 residues. Trimming shortened V by 3 bases and J by 1 base, and 7 bases separated the two germline ends. Here the CDR3 DNA reads TGTGCCAGCAGTTTTGACAGTTCCTACGAGCAGTACTTC. This sequence encodes CASSFDSSYEQYF.

Here the CDR3 reads CASITRAPNTEAFF. The CDR3 DNA follows: TGTGCCAGTATAACGAGGGCTCCGAACACTGAAGCTTTCTTT. This chain links TRBV19 with TRBJ1-1, with D unresolved. The CDR3 runs to 14 residues. Trimming removed 7 bases from V and 1 base from J, with 13 bases in between. Germline CDR1 reads LNHDA; CDR2 reads SQIVND (reference sequence). The variable domain in full, completed from reference TRBV19 and TRBJ1-1, reads DGGITQSPKYLFRKEGQNVTLSCEQNLNHDAMYWYRQDPGQGLRLIYYSQIVNDFQKGDIAEGYSVSREKKESFPLTVTSAQKNPTAFYLCASITRAPNTEAFFGQGTRLTVV.